Following are 3 T cell receptor beta chains from one sample sequenced in a study of vaccination and CD4 T cells after COVID-19. Their antigen targets remain unknown. Sequencing of the DNA from cultured CD4+ T cells was carried out with the Oncomine TCR Beta short-read assay. TCRdb processed the PCR reads anew with MiXCR; each CDR3 protein has one entry. The profile shows around 15,000 distinct CDR3 sequences, about 26% of them singletons. Treatment noted: roughly ten-day PBMC culture with coronavirus spike peptide pools or control peptides (ViraFEST assay). The sequenced material came from cultured CD4+ T cells from blood. These receptors all come from a human donor with COVID-19.

This clonotype has just a few counts. The rearrangement joins TRBV7-6 to TRBJ2-3; a possible D gene is TRBD2 (6 bases). CDR3 length: 14 amino acids. The germline gives CDR1 SGHVS, CDR2 FNYEAQ. The germline V and J ends were trimmed by 4 bases and 4 bases, with 12 bases remaining between them. The CDR3 sequence: CASSSPTGADTQYF. The CDR3 DNA reads TGTGCCAGCAGCTCGCCCACGGGGGCAGATACGCAGTATTTT.

This clonotype was seen a handful of times. The CDR3: CASSWGGYGYTF. The CDR3 DNA reads TGTGCCAGCAGTTGGGGGGGATATGGCTACACCTTC. The chain employs TRBV28 and TRBJ1-2, with D maybe TRBD1 (5 bases). The germline V gene encodes CDR1 MDHEN and CDR2 SYDVKM. The length of the CDR3 is 12 residues. Trimming cost V 4 bases and J 5 bases, with 8 bases left between them.

The chain combines TRBV2 with TRBJ1-3, with D maybe TRBD1 (5 bases). The germline V gene has CDR1 SNHLY and CDR2 FYNNEI. The CDR3 loop spans 14 amino acids. Between the trimmed V and J ends, which lost 4 bases and 2 bases, there was a span of 9 bases. The CDR3 DNA reads as TGTGCCAGCAGTGGGGGCAGAACTGGAAACACCATATATTTT. Amino acids: CASSGGRTGNTIYF.